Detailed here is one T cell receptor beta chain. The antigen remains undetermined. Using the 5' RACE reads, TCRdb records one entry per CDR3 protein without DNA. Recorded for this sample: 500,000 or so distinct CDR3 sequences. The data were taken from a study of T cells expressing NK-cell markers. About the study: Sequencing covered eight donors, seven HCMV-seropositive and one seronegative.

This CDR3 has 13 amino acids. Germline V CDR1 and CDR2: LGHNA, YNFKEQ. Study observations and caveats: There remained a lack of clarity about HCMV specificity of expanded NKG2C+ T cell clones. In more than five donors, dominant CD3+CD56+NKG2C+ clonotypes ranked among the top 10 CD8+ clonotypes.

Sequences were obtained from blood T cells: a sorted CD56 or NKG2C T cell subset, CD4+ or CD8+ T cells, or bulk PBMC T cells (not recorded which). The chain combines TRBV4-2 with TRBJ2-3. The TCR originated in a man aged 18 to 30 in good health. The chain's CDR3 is CASSQRQADTQYF.